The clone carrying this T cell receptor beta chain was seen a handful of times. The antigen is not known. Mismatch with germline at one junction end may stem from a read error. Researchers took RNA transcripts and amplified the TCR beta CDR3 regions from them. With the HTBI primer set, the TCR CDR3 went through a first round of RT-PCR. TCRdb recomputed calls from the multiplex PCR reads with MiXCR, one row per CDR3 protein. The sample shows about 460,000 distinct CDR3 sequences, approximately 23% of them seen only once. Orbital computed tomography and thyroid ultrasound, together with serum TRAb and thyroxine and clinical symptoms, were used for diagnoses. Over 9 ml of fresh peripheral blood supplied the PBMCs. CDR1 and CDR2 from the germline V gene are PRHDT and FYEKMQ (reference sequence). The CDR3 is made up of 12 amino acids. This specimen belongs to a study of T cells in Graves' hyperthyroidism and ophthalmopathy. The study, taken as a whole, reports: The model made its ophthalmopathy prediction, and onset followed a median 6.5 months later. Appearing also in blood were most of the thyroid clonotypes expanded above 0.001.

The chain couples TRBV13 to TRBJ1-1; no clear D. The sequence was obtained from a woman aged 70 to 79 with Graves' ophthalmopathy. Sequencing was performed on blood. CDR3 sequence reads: CASSNTNPEAFF. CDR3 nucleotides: TGTGCCAGCAGCAACACGAACCCTGAAGCTTTCTTT.